This T cell receptor beta chain was identified in a study of siplizumab effects on memory and regulatory T cells. The protocol was immunoSEQ multiplex PCR, while the TCRdb copy is restricted to in-frame clones and leaves out a portion. The sample contains around 77,000 clones, less than 95% of which appear only once. Trimming at V came to 3 bases and at J to 6 bases, leaving 7 bases not matched to a gene. Germline lookup yields CDR1 KGHSH and CDR2 LQKENI. The CDR3 is 16 amino acids. The sample taken for sequencing was CD8+ T cells sorted from blood. The TCR was taken from a human donor in good health. This sequence joins TRBV18 and TRBJ2-1, with TRBD1 matching over 11 bases. The CDR3 here is CASSPAGTGGINEQFF. Written as DNA, the CDR3 is TGTGCCAGCTCACCGGCCGGGACAGGGGGAATCAATGAGCAGTTCTTC.